This is a list of T cell receptor beta chains from one sample in a study of beta chain features in type 1 diabetes. Here immunoSEQ multiplex PCR was the method, and the copy in TCRdb shows in-frame clones only, minus some. Found here are about 220,000 clones, 11% of them singletons; the top ten hold approximately 1.5%. Input material: central memory CD4+ T cells from blood. The source of these receptors is a man younger than 30 in good health. The CDR3 runs from the conserved cysteine through the conserved F or W.

v_call	j_call	cdr3_aa
TRBV7-9	TRBJ2-7	CASSRGGRGEQYF
TRBV10-3	TRBJ1-1	CAISATGNTEAFF
TRBV7-2	TRBJ2-7	CASSSRVAHSYEQYF
TRBV6-1	TRBJ2-5	CAIRPGTSGQETQYF
TRBV6-5	TRBJ2-4	CASSRLPKNIQYF
TRBV6-5	TRBJ1-5	CASSRISNQPQHF
TRBV7-7	TRBJ2-1	CASSSSGQGRNEQFF
TRBV10-3	TRBJ2-7	CATAQLSEQYF
TRBV19	TRBJ1-5	CAGRVTGGCQPQHF
TRBV15	TRBJ1-2	CATSGAGYGYTF
TRBV7-2	TRBJ1-2	CASSGRDSYGYTF
TRBV2	TRBJ2-1	CASSSSASGGNNEQFF
TRBV7-9	TRBJ2-1	CASSSQNYNEQFF
TRBV7-8	TRBJ1-2	CASRAGATYGYTF
TRBV2	TRBJ2-7	CASSSLAGTYEQYF
TRBV30	TRBJ1-1	CACTGSEAFF
TRBV7-3	TRBJ2-5	CASTGGAIQETQYF
TRBV7-2	TRBJ2-7	CASSLVGQYYEQYF
TRBV5-4	TRBJ2-3	CASSLVQGLYDTQYF
TRBV30	TRBJ2-7	CAWSTPFGFRYEQYF
TRBV7-7	TRBJ2-3	CASSLATGSLDTQYF
TRBV2	TRBJ1-5	CASTGTGGQQPQHF
TRBV7-3	TRBJ2-3	CASSLLSTSTDTQYF
TRBV5-6	TRBJ1-1	CASSPTRANTEAFF
TRBV7-7	TRBJ2-3	CASSAPGDTQYF
TRBV7-2	TRBJ2-1	CASSDTGRPYNEQFF
TRBV10-3	TRBJ2-7	CAISQLAGGPHEQYF
TRBV25-1	TRBJ1-3	CASSELARNTIYF
TRBV5-4	TRBJ1-4	CASSLPGHSSNEKLFF
TRBV4-1	TRBJ2-3	CASSYTDTQYF
TRBV30	TRBJ1-5	CAGDRGSERENSNQPQHF
TRBV18	TRBJ2-1	CASSPPAGGRYNEQFF
TRBV30	TRBJ1-5	CAWSVSGGGQPQHF
TRBV6-5	TRBJ2-1	CASWGGTGNEQFF
TRBV18	TRBJ2-3	CASSPKASGSGNTQYF
TRBV7-8	TRBJ2-7	CASSPTRATSGLWYF
TRBV2	TRBJ2-5	CASGSDRGETQYF
TRBV30	TRBJ1-2	CAWSIGGSGWHGYTF
TRBV25-1	TRBJ1-2	CASSDRLNNYGYTF
TRBV5-1	TRBJ1-1	CASSADGDREAFF
TRBV29-1	TRBJ2-3	CSVELGGVTDTQYF
TRBV5-1	TRBJ2-7	CASSLEPAAYEQYF
TRBV29-1	TRBJ1-1	CSVTRQGTEAFF
TRBV27	TRBJ1-5	CASSSRDRTYSNQPQHF
TRBV25-1	TRBJ2-2	CASRQGGQGSTGELFF
TRBV7-7	TRBJ2-7	CASSPRQGFNYEQYF
TRBV7-9	TRBJ2-5	CASRGETQYF
TRBV11-1	TRBJ2-5	CASSFRQLLETQYF
TRBV5-1	TRBJ2-7	CASSFLAGGEQYF
TRBV5-1	TRBJ2-7	CASTLEPGGSDEQYF
TRBV4-1	TRBJ1-1	CASSRWGQSPEAFF
TRBV19	TRBJ1-2	CATRANYGYTF
TRBV6-6	TRBJ2-7	CASSYSAHSSYEQYF